The 27 T cell receptor beta chains in this list originate from one sample, sequenced in a study of post-analysis software for immune sequencing data. Study observations and caveats: Included in a set of about five TRBV segments more frequent in patients than controls were TRBV5-6, TRBV5-1 and TRBV20-1.

Their target antigens are unknown. Unique-molecular-identifier-tagged TCR beta cDNA libraries were used. TCRdb re-called the PCR reads with MiXCR, one entry per CDR3 protein. The sample lists fewer than 700,000 distinct CDR3 sequences, around 44% occurring once. The sample was blood. The receptor set was obtained from a girl aged 5-17 years with multiple sclerosis.

V gene TRBV12-3 or TRBV12-4 combines with J gene TRBJ1-1, with 7 bases lining up with TRBD1. The CDR3 totals 12 residues. With 7 bases clipped from V and 9 bases from J, the junction kept 8 bases outside the gene matches. DNA of the CDR3: TGTGCCAGCATCTCAGGGGGGGGGCAAGCTTTCTTT. This codes for CASISGGGQAFF.

The chain carries TRBV4-1 and TRBJ2-6, with D perhaps TRBD1 or TRBD2 (5 bases each). The CDR3 contains 15 residues. V was clipped by 5 bases and J by 2 bases, with 10 bases between them. Germline V gives CDR1 MGHRA, CDR2 YSYEKL. The CDR3 bases are TGCGCCAGCAGCAACCGGGACGCTGGGGCCAACGTCCTGACTTTC. Translating gives CASSNRDAGANVLTF.

This chain connects TRBV5-1 to TRBJ2-5, with D uncertain. This CDR3 region has 12 residues. Germline V gene lookup returns CDR1 SGHRS and CDR2 YFSETQ. V gave up 3 bases and J gave up 7 bases, with 10 bases separating them. The CDR3 nucleotides read TGCGCCAGCAGCTCCCACTGGGGGACCCAGTACTTC. It yields the protein CASSSHWGTQYF.

The CDR3 nucleotides read TGTGCCAGCAGCGTAGGACCGGGTCAAGGCAATCAGCCCCAGCATTTT. This sequence encodes CASSVGPGQGNQPQHF. The chain recombines TRBV9 with TRBJ1-5; D gene ambiguous. Germline lookup yields CDR1 SGDLS and CDR2 YYNGEE. V was pared by 0 bases and J by 2 bases, with 12 bases between. This CDR3 is 16 amino acids long. The whole variable domain, filled in from reference TRBV9 and TRBJ1-5, reads DSGVTQTPKHLITATGQRVTLRCSPRSGDLSVYWYQQSLDQGLQFLIQYYNGEERAKGNILERFSAQQFPDLHSELNLSSLELGDSALYFCASSVGPGQGNQPQHFGDGTRLSIL.

This clonotype was picked up a small number of times. The rearrangement uses TRBV10-3 and TRBJ1-6, with D perhaps TRBD1 (5 bases). CDR3 length: 16 amino acids. V lost 0 bases to trimming and J lost 8 bases, with 14 bases between them. Germline loops: CDR1 ENHRY, CDR2 SYGVKD. The chain's CDR3 is CAISESEGWRDSPLHF. The CDR3 bases are TGTGCCATCAGTGAGTCAGAGGGGTGGAGGGATTCACCCCTCCACTTT.

The chain uses TRBV29-1 and TRBJ1-5; TRBD1 is a possible D gene (5 bases). The CDR3 has 12 residues. CDR1 and CDR2 (germline): SQVTM, ANQGSEA. Trimming took 5 bases from V and 3 from J, leaving 8 bases between them. This chain's CDR3 is CSVWDLNQPQHF. As DNA, the CDR3 is TGCAGCGTTTGGGACCTCAATCAGCCCCAGCATTTT.

Only a few counts were recorded for this clonotype. V usage is TRBV12-3 or TRBV12-4 and J usage is TRBJ1-5; D remains ambiguous. This CDR3 contains 15 residues. The V end lost 3 bases, the J end lost 1 base, and 10 bases lay between the germline ends. The CDR3 sequence is CASSFGQWSNQPQHF. DNA for the CDR3: TGTGCCAGCAGTTTTGGGCAATGGAGCAATCAGCCCCAGCATTTT.

The V gene is TRBV12-3 or TRBV12-4, the J gene TRBJ1-3; maybe TRBD1 (6 bases). The V and J ends lost 8 bases and 3 bases respectively, with 11 bases between them. The CDR3 consists of 13 residues. DNA of the CDR3: TGTGCCAGCCAGAGGGGGGTTGGAAACACCATATATTTT. Translated: CASQRGVGNTIYF.

The chain joins TRBV5-1 to TRBJ1-2; D possibly corresponds to TRBD1 (6 bases). V was pared by 3 bases and J by 5 bases, with 20 bases between. The CDR3 sequence is 16 residues long. The germline V gene has CDR1 SGHRS and CDR2 YFSETQ. The CDR3 region is CASSSAGTLSPYGYTF. In DNA, the CDR3 is TGCGCCAGCAGCTCAGCCGGGACACTCTCCCCTTATGGCTACACCTTC.

This clonotype occurred many times. The chain uses TRBV6-6 and TRBJ2-1; D may be TRBD1 or TRBD2 (5 bases each). CDR3 length: 15 residues. Trimming took 6 bases from V and 8 from J, leaving 20 bases between them. Germline V gene data show CDR1 as MNHNY and CDR2 as SVGAGI (reference sequence). The CDR3 here is CASRPGTVGSHEQFF. CDR3 nucleotide sequence: TGTGCCAGCAGGCCTGGGACGGTTGGAAGCCATGAGCAGTTCTTC.

This rearrangement joins TRBV12-3 or TRBV12-4 to TRBJ2-7, with 7 bases fitting TRBD2. J was trimmed by 2 bases and V by 4 bases; bases with no gene match: 5. This CDR3 has 14 amino acids. This CDR3 reads CASSYPGGPYEQYF. The CDR3 DNA sequence: TGTGCCAGCAGTTACCCGGGGGGTCCCTACGAGCAGTACTTC.

The chain uses TRBV3-1 and TRBJ2-1; 7 bases line up with TRBD2. Per the germline V gene, CDR1 is LGHDT and CDR2 is YNNKEL (reference sequence). CDR3 length: 15 residues. V was pared by 3 bases and J by 4 bases, with 6 bases of the junction left unmatched. The chain's CDR3 is CASSQGRAGYNEQFF. CDR3 coding DNA: TGTGCCAGCAGCCAGGGGAGGGCAGGATACAATGAGCAGTTCTTC.

This clonotype occurred a few times. This sequence joins TRBV12-3 or TRBV12-4 and TRBJ1-2, with 7 bases matching TRBD1. The CDR3 extends over 15 amino acids. After removal of 10 bases from V and 1 base from J, the junction contained 12 bases not matched to a gene. The CDR3 is CANIQGSGGNYGYTF. In DNA, the CDR3 is TGTGCCAACATACAGGGGAGCGGGGGTAACTATGGCTACACCTTC.

V gene TRBV12-3 or TRBV12-4 combines with J gene TRBJ1-5; D unresolved. This CDR3 spans 12 amino acids. Trimming pared 1 base from V and 14 bases from J, leaving 12 bases between. The CDR3 DNA sequence: TGTGCCAGCAGTTTAGGAGGGATCTACGAGCATTTT. As protein: CASSLGGIYEHF.

J is TRBJ1-2 and V is TRBV11-2; D call uncertain. CDR3 length: 16 residues. V was shortened by 1 base and J by 6 bases, with 18 bases between the two germline ends. Per the germline V gene, CDR1 is SGHAT and CDR2 is FQNNGV. CDR3 region: CASSLAGIRGSDGYTF. DNA of the CDR3: TGTGCCAGCAGCTTAGCGGGGATACGGGGATCGGATGGCTACACCTTC.

For the CDR3, the DNA is TGTGCCATCAGTGAGTCGATCCGGGACAGTAACTATGGCTACACCTTC. This gives the protein CAISESIRDSNYGYTF. The chain uses TRBV10-3 and TRBJ1-2; 7 bases are shared with TRBD1. CDR1 is ENHRY, CDR2 SYGVKD, per germline. This CDR3 has 16 residues. V was clipped by 0 bases and J by 1 base; unmatched bases: 5.

Only a few counts were recorded for this clonotype. CDR3 residues: CASSLSGRGGRNEQFF. DNA of the CDR3: TGTGCCAGCAGCCTCTCCGGGCGGGGGGGCAGGAATGAGCAGTTCTTC. This chain joins TRBV6-5 and TRBJ2-1; 9 bases match TRBD2. V shed 6 bases and J 7 bases; nucleotides not matched to a gene: 13. CDR1 MNHEY and CDR2 SVGAGI come from the germline V gene. CDR3 length equals 16 residues.

This clonotype was counted only a few times. The chain has TRBV7-8 and TRBJ2-5; D not resolved. Germline CDR1 reads SGHVS; CDR2 reads FQNEAQ. This CDR3 region has 14 residues. V was shortened by 0 bases and J by 5 bases, with 10 bases between the two germline ends. Here the CDR3 reads CASSLARRVETQYF. CDR3 DNA: TGTGCCAGCAGCTTAGCGCGCCGAGTGGAGACCCAGTACTTC. Together with reference TRBV7-8 and TRBJ2-5, the CDR3 gives the full variable domain: GAGVSQSPRYKVAKRGQDVALRCDPISGHVSLFWYQQALGQGPEFLTYFQNEAQLDKSGLPSDRFFAERPEGSVSTLKIQRTQQEDSAVYLCASSLARRVETQYFGPGTRLLVL.

The chain recombines TRBV7-6 with TRBJ2-1, with D possibly TRBD2 on 6 matching bases. The ends were cut back, 2 bases at V and 2 bases at J, with 13 bases in the middle. This CDR3 comprises 16 residues. CDR1 is SGHVS and CDR2 is FNYEAQ in the germline V gene. CDR3 residues: CASSLMGTGAYNEQFF. The CDR3, as DNA: TGTGCCAGCAGCTTAATGGGGACGGGGGCCTACAATGAGCAGTTCTTC.

This chain links TRBV29-1 with TRBJ1-2; D is unclear. V lost 0 bases, J lost 3 bases, and 11 bases lay in between. CDR1 is SQVTM and CDR2 is ANQGSEA in the germline V gene. This CDR3 is built from 14 residues. CDR3 in amino acids: CSVEDQSTYYGYTF. The DNA of the CDR3 is TGCAGCGTTGAAGATCAATCAACCTACTATGGCTACACCTTC.

The chain combines TRBV20-1 with TRBJ2-3; TRBD2 is a possible D gene (5 bases). The CDR3 loop spans 15 amino acids. CDR1 and CDR2 (germline): DFQATT, SNEGSKA (reference sequence). V was cut by 0 bases and J by 6 bases, with 16 bases left in between. The CDR3 coding sequence is TGCAGTGCTAGAGAAGACCGGTCTGGCGGGGATACGCAGTATTTT. Its protein product is CSAREDRSGGDTQYF.

The chain employs TRBV4-1 and TRBJ2-7; the D gene is possibly TRBD2 (6 bases). Trimming cost V 2 bases and J 3 bases, with 17 bases left between them. This CDR3 is built from 16 residues. The germline V gene encodes CDR1 MGHRA and CDR2 YSYEKL. CDR3 sequence: CASSQHTAGTFYEQYF. The CDR3, as DNA: TGCGCCAGCAGCCAACACACGGCGGGGACTTTCTACGAGCAGTACTTC.

The V and J genes are TRBV7-2 and TRBJ2-3; D ambiguous. Trimming took 5 bases from V and 0 from J, leaving 9 bases between them. The CDR3 is 14 residues long. The germline V gene encodes CDR1 SGHTA and CDR2 FQGNSA. CDR3 in DNA: TGTGCCAGCAGCCCCGCGGTCAGCACAGATACGCAGTATTTT. This gives the protein CASSPAVSTDTQYF.

This clonotype has more than one count but fewer than ten. The rearrangement joins TRBV20-1 to TRBJ2-3; TRBD2 matches 10 bases. The CDR3 spans 16 residues. V was clipped by 0 bases and J by 4 bases; unmatched bases: 7. CDR1 DFQATT and CDR2 SNEGSKA come from the germline V gene (reference sequence). The CDR3 spells CSAREPSGGSPDTQYF. The CDR3 DNA reads TGCAGTGCTAGAGAGCCTAGCGGGGGTAGTCCAGATACGCAGTATTTT.

This clonotype was counted only a few times. This chain uses TRBV5-1 with TRBJ2-1; tentative D call: TRBD1 (6 bases). The CDR3 sequence is 15 residues long. Germline V gene lookup returns CDR1 SGHRS and CDR2 YFSETQ. V was pared by 1 base and J by 5 bases, with 13 bases between. The CDR3 sequence is CASSLTDRTNNEQFF. The DNA for the CDR3 is TGCGCCAGCAGCTTGACCGACAGGACAAACAATGAGCAGTTCTTC.

The rearrangement links TRBV10-3 to TRBJ1-5; D is perhaps TRBD1 (5 bases). The germline V and J ends were trimmed by 0 bases and 4 bases, with 10 bases remaining between them. CDR1 and CDR2 from the germline V gene are ENHRY and SYGVKD. The CDR3 totals 15 residues. The CDR3 is CAISESGDSNQPQHF. For the CDR3, the DNA is TGTGCCATCAGTGAGTCAGGGGATAGTAATCAGCCCCAGCATTTT.

This sequence joins TRBV20-1 and TRBJ2-4, with D tentatively TRBD2 (6 bases). The CDR3 runs 15 residues. The V gene's germline CDR1 is DFQATT and CDR2 SNEGSKA (reference sequence). Trimming left V 6 bases short and J 0 bases short, with 15 bases between. The CDR3 DNA follows: TGCAGTGCACCGGGACTCAGTGGAGCCAAAAACATTCAGTACTTC. Translated: CSAPGLSGAKNIQYF.